These 16 T cell receptor beta chains were sequenced from one sample in a study of response to subunit inactivated influenza vaccine. TCRdb recomputed calls from the RT-PCR reads with MiXCR, one row per CDR3 protein. The sample holds fewer than 600,000 distinct CDR3 sequences, 6% to 9% seen once. This sample comprised PBMCs from blood, obtained roughly 24 months after vaccination. The source of these receptors is a man in his fifties or sixties who received an inactivated influenza vaccine.

This clonotype came up many times. V usage is TRBV28 and J usage is TRBJ2-4; 9 nucleotides match TRBD1. V shed 7 bases and J 8 bases; nucleotides not matched to a gene: 6. Germline V gene data show CDR1 as MDHEN and CDR2 as SYDVKM. This CDR3 is built from 13 residues. The CDR3 coding sequence is TGTGCCAGCACTCCGGGACAGGGTTACATTCAGTACTTC. Amino acid sequence: CASTPGQGYIQYF.

This clonotype has just a few counts. The chain couples TRBV29-1 to TRBJ2-7, with D perhaps matching TRBD1 (5 bases). The CDR3 has 13 amino acids. Germline-derived CDR1 and CDR2 are SQVTM and ANQGSEA. The V gene lost 3 bases and the J gene lost 6 bases, with 15 bases spanning the gap. The CDR3 DNA reads TGCAGCGTTGATCCTCTTCAGGGCGGCGAGCAGTACTTC. Protein product: CSVDPLQGGEQYF.

This clonotype was seen at least ten times. The chain uses TRBV6-2 or TRBV6-3 and TRBJ2-2, with TRBD2 as a possible D gene (5 bases). V lost 6 bases and J 10 bases, leaving 15 bases between the germline ends. CDR3 size: 13 residues. Germline CDR1 MNHEY, CDR2 SVGEGT. For the CDR3, the DNA is TGTGCCAGCAGAATGAGAGGGTCGGAGGAGCTGTTTTTT. It encodes CASRMRGSEELFF.

The chain joins TRBV5-1 to TRBJ2-5, with D perhaps matching TRBD2 (6 bases). CDR3 size: 15 residues. Trimming cost V 2 bases and J 7 bases, with 18 bases left between them. The germline CDR1 and CDR2 sequences are SGHRS and YFSETQ. The CDR3 DNA is TGCGCCAGCAGCTTTTACGCTAGCGTAGAGGGGACCCAGTACTTC. The encoded protein is CASSFYASVEGTQYF.

The table lists this clonotype with many counts. J is TRBJ1-6 and V is TRBV28; D is undetermined. This CDR3 spans 16 amino acids. Germline V gene lookup returns CDR1 MDHEN and CDR2 SYDVKM. With 5 bases removed from V and 0 bases from J, the gap between germline ends came to 11 bases. In DNA, the CDR3 is TGTGCCAGCAGTACGTCAGGCATCTCCTATAATTCACCCCTCCACTTT. Its protein is CASSTSGISYNSPLHF. The full variable domain, in which reference TRBV28 and TRBJ1-6 provide the parts outside the CDR3, is DVKVTQSSRYLVKRTGEKVFLECVQDMDHENMFWYRQDPGLGLRLIYFSYDVKMKEKGDIPEGYSVSREKKERFSLILESASTNQTSMYLCASSTSGISYNSPLHFGNGTRLTVT.

This sequence joins TRBV18 and TRBJ1-3; 7 bases line up with TRBD1. CDR1 is KGHSH, CDR2 LQKENI, per germline. V lost 0 bases and J lost 3; bases outside the gene matches: 5. The CDR3 extends over 16 amino acids. The CDR3: CASSPPKGADGNTIYF. In nucleotides, the CDR3 is TGTGCCAGCTCACCACCGAAGGGGGCTGATGGAAACACCATATATTTT.

This clonotype has just a few counts. The rearrangement joins TRBV2 to TRBJ2-2; 7 bases fit TRBD2. J was trimmed by 5 bases and V by 7 bases; bases with no gene match: 7. CDR1 and CDR2 from the germline V gene are SNHLY and FYNNEI. The length of the CDR3 is 14 residues. CDR3 bases: TGTGCCAGCATTGGCGGGAGAGATACCGGGGAGCTGTTTTTT. This codes for CASIGGRDTGELFF.

This chain links TRBV28 with TRBJ2-1; unclear D gene. CDR1 MDHEN and CDR2 SYDVKM come from the germline V gene. This CDR3 is built from 12 residues. V lost 3 bases and J lost 4, with 4 bases in between. The CDR3 is CASSFVYNEQFF. CDR3 nucleotides: TGTGCCAGCAGTTTTGTATACAATGAGCAGTTCTTC.

CDR3 amino acids: CASSAPRQGLSETQYF. The CDR3 DNA reads TGTGCCAGCAGTGCCCCCCGACAGGGTCTGAGCGAGACCCAGTACTTC. The chain uses TRBV28 and TRBJ2-5; 7 bases match TRBD1. CDR3 length: 16 amino acids. Trimming took 5 bases from V and 5 from J; bases not matched to a gene: 14. Germline CDR1 is MDHEN and CDR2 is SYDVKM.

This clonotype turned up a few times. In DNA form, the CDR3 reads TGTGCCACGGGTGGGACACCTCTGGGAAACACCATATATTTT. Its translation is CATGGTPLGNTIYF. V is TRBV3-1 and J is TRBJ1-3; TRBD1 might be the D (6 bases). Germline V CDR1 and CDR2: LGHDT, YNNKEL (reference sequence). Trimming took 10 bases from V and 4 from J, leaving 17 bases between them. This CDR3 region has 14 residues.

This clonotype was counted only a few times. V is TRBV6-2 or TRBV6-3 and J is TRBJ2-1; 8 nucleotides align to TRBD2. The V gene end was trimmed by 5 bases and the J gene end by 4 bases; junction bases not matched to a gene: 7. Germline V gives CDR1 MNHEY, CDR2 SVGEGT. The CDR3 has 15 residues. CDR3 amino acids: CASSISGGFYNEQFF. The DNA for the CDR3 is TGTGCCAGCAGTATTTCGGGGGGGTTTTACAATGAGCAGTTCTTC.

The V call is TRBV7-9, the J call TRBJ1-2; the D is unclear. The CDR3 contains 13 residues. Trimming cost V 5 bases and J 8 bases, with 15 bases left between them. Germline values: CDR1 SEHNR, CDR2 FQNEAQ (reference sequence). The CDR3 here is CASSPLASPGYTF. The CDR3 DNA reads TGTGCCAGCAGCCCCCTGGCTAGCCCCGGCTACACCTTC.

This clonotype was detected ten times or more. The V gene is TRBV5-1, the J gene TRBJ2-2; D tentatively reads TRBD1 or TRBD2 (5 bases each). Germline V CDR1 and CDR2: SGHRS, YFSETQ. Between the trimmed V and J ends, which lost 0 bases and 6 bases, there was a span of 9 bases. This CDR3 is 14 amino acids long. CDR3 DNA: TGCGCCAGCAGCTTGGTAGAGGGGTCCGGGGAGCTGTTTTTT. Translating gives CASSLVEGSGELFF.

This chain joins TRBV11-2 and TRBJ1-2, with D possibly TRBD1 on 6 matching bases. V lost 4 bases and J 7 bases, leaving 10 bases between the germline ends. This CDR3 has 12 residues. Per the germline V gene, CDR1 is SGHAT and CDR2 is FQNNGV. In DNA, the CDR3 is TGTGCCAGCAGCTCAGGGGCGACTGGCTACACCTTC. Its protein is CASSSGATGYTF. The whole variable domain, remainder taken from reference TRBV11-2 and TRBJ1-2, is EAGVAQSPRYKIIEKRQSVAFWCNPISGHATLYWYQQILGQGPKLLIQFQNNGVVDDSQLPKDRFSAERLKGVDSTLKIQPAKLEDSAVYLCASSSGATGYTFGSGTRLTVV.

This clonotype appeared many times. The chain uses TRBV5-1 and TRBJ2-4; TRBD1 matches at 9 bases. This CDR3 is 15 amino acids long. V trimming: 10 bases; J trimming: 7 bases; junction bases outside the gene matches: 15. The germline V gene encodes CDR1 SGHRS and CDR2 YFSETQ. The CDR3, as DNA: TGCGCCCTGGGGACAGGGTTTTCCCTCAGGAACATTCAGTACTTC. It is translated as CALGTGFSLRNIQYF.

This clonotype was observed a handful of times. J is TRBJ2-5 and V is TRBV5-8, with D perhaps matching TRBD1 or TRBD2 (5 bases each). With 3 bases removed from V and 2 bases from J, the gap between germline ends came to 20 bases. Per the germline V gene, CDR1 is SGHTS and CDR2 is YDEGEE. The CDR3 is 17 residues long. DNA for the CDR3: TGTGCCAGCAGCTCTCACGGGACGGCTAGACAACAAGAGACCCAGTACTTC. It encodes CASSSHGTARQQETQYF. Full variable domain (missing parts from reference TRBV5-8 and TRBJ2-5): EAGVTQSPTHLIKTRGQQATLRCSPISGHTSVYWYQQALGLGLQFLLWYDEGEERNRGNFPPRFSGRQFPNYSSELNVNALELEDSALYLCASSSHGTARQQETQYFGPGTRLLVL.